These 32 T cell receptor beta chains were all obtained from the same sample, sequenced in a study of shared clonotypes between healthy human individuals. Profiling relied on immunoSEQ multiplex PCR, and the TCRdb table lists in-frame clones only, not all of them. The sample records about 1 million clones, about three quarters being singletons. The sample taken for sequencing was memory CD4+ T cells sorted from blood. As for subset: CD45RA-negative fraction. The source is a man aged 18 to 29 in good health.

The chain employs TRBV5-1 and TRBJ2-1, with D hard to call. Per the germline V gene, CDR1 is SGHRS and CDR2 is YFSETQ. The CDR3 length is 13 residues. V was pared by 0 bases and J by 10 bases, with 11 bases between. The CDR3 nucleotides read TGCGCCAGCAGCTTGGCAACTGGTAGCGAGCAGTTCTTC. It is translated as CASSLATGSEQFF.

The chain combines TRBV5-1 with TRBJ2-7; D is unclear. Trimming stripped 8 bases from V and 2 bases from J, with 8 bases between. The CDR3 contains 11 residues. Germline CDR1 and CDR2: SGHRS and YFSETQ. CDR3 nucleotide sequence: TGCGCCAGGAGGCCCACCTACGAGCAGTACTTC. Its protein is CARRPTYEQYF.

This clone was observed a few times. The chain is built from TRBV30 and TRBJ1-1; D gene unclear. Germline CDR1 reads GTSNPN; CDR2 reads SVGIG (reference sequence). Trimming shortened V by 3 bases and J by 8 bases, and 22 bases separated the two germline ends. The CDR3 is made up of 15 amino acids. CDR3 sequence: CAWRWAGGYNLEAFF. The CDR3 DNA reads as TGTGCCTGGAGGTGGGCAGGCGGTTATAATTTAGAAGCTTTCTTT.

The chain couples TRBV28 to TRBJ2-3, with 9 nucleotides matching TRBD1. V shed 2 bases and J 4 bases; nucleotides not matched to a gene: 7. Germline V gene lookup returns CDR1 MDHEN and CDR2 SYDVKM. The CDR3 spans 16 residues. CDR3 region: CASSLVGTGNPDTQYF. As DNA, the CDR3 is TGTGCCAGCAGTTTAGTCGGGACAGGGAACCCAGATACGCAGTATTTT.

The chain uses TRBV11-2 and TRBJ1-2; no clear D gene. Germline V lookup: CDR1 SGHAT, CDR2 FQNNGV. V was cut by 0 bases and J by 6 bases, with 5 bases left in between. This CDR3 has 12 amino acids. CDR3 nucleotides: TGTGCCAGCAGCTTAGAACTCCATGGCTACACCTTC. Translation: CASSLELHGYTF.

CDR3 loop: CASSFRREGTEAFF. The CDR3 DNA reads as TGTGCCAGCAGCTTCCGCAGGGAAGGCACTGAAGCTTTCTTT. The J gene is TRBJ1-1, the V gene TRBV7-9, with D tentatively TRBD1 (5 bases). CDR1 SEHNR and CDR2 FQNEAQ come from the germline V gene (reference sequence). This CDR3 is 14 amino acids long. The ends were cut back, 3 bases at V and 4 bases at J, with 12 bases in the middle.

CDR3 sequence (DNA): TGTGCCAGGGACTCGACAGGGATTAACTACGAGCAGTACTTC. This translates into CARDSTGINYEQYF. The chain employs TRBV6-4 and TRBJ2-7; 7 nucleotides agree with TRBD1. CDR1 and CDR2 from the germline V gene are MRHNA and SNTAGT. CDR3 length: 14 residues. The V gene end was trimmed by 9 bases and the J gene end by 3 bases; junction bases not matched to a gene: 11.

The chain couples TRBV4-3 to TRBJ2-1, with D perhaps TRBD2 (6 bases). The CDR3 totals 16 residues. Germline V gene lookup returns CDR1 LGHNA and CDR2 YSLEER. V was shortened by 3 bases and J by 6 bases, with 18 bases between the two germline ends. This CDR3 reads CASSHPPRSGTNEQFF. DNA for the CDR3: TGCGCCAGCAGCCACCCCCCGCGTAGCGGAACCAATGAGCAGTTCTTC.

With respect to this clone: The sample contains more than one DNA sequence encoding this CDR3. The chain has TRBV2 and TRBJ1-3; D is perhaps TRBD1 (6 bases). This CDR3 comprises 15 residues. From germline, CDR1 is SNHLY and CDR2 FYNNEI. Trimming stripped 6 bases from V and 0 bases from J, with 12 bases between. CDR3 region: CASSRDRNSGNTIYF. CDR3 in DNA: TGTGCCAGCAGCCGCGACAGGAACTCTGGAAACACCATATATTTT.

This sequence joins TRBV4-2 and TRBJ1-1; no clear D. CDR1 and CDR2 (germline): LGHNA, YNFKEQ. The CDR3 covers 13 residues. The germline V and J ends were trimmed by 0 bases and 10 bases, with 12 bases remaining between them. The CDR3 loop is CASSQDAGDGAFF. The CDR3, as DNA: TGTGCCAGCAGCCAAGATGCGGGAGACGGAGCTTTCTTT.

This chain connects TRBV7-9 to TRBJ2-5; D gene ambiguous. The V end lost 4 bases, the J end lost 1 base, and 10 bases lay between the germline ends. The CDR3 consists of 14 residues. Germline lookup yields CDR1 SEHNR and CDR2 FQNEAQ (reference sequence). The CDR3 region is CASSSDGLQETQYF. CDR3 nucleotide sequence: TGTGCCAGCAGCTCGGACGGGCTCCAAGAGACCCAGTACTTC.

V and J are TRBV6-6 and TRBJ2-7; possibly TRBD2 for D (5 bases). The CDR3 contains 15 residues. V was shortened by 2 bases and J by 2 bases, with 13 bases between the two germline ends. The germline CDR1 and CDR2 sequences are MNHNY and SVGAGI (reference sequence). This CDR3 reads CASSYIGKEAYEQYF. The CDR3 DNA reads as TGTGCCAGCAGTTACATCGGTAAGGAGGCCTACGAGCAGTACTTC.

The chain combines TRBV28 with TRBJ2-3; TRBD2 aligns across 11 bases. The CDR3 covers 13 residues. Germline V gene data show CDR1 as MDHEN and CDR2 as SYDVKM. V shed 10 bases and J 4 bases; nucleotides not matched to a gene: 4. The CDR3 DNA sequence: TGTGCCACGTTAGCGGGGGGGGCAGATACGCAGTATTTT. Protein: CATLAGGADTQYF. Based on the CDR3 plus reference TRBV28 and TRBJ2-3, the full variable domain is DVKVTQSSRYLVKRTGEKVFLECVQDMDHENMFWYRQDPGLGLRLIYFSYDVKMKEKGDIPEGYSVSREKKERFSLILESASTNQTSMYLCATLAGGADTQYFGPGTRLTVL.

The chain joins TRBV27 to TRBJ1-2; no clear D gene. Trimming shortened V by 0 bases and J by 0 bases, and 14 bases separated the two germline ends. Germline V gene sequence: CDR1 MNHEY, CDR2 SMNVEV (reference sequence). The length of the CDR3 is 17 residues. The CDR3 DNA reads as TGTGCCAGCAGTTTATCGCAGGCCTACAAGGCTAACTATGGCTACACCTTC. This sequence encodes CASSLSQAYKANYGYTF.

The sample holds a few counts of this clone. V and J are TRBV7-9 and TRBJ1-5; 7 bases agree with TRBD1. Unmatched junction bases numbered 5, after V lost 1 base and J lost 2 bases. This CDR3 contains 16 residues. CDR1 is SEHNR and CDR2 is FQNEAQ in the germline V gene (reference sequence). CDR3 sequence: CASSLDHRGRNQPQHF. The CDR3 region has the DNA TGTGCCAGCAGCTTAGATCACAGGGGACGCAATCAGCCCCAGCATTTT. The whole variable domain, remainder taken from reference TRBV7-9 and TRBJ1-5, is DTGVSQNPRHKITKRGQNVTFRCDPISEHNRLYWYRQTLGQGPEFLTYFQNEAQLEKSRLLSDRFSAERPKGSFSTLEIQRTEQGDSAMYLCASSLDHRGRNQPQHFGDGTRLSIL.

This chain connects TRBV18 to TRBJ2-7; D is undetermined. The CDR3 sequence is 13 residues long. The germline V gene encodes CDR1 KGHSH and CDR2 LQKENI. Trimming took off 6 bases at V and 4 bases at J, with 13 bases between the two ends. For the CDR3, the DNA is TGTGCCAGCTCCCCGAGTTGGGGTTACGAGCAGTACTTC. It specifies CASSPSWGYEQYF.

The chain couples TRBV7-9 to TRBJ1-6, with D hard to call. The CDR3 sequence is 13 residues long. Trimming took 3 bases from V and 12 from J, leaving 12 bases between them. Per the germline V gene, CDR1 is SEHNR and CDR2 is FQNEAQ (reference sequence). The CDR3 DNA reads TGTGCCAGCAGCTTTGGAGCCGGCTTACCCCTCCACTTT. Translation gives CASSFGAGLPLHF.

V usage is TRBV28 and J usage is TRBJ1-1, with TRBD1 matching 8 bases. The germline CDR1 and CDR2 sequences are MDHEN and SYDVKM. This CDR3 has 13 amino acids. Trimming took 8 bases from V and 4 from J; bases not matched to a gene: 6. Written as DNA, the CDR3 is TGTGCCAGCCGTAGGGACAGGACCACTGAAGCTTTCTTT. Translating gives CASRRDRTTEAFF.

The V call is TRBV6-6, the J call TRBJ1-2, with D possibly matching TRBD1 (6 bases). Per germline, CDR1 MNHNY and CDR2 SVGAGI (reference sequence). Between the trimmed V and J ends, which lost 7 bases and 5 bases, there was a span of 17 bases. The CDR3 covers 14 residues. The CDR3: CASTEGGRPYGYTF. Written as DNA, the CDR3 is TGTGCCAGCACCGAGGGGGGACGACCTTATGGCTACACCTTC.

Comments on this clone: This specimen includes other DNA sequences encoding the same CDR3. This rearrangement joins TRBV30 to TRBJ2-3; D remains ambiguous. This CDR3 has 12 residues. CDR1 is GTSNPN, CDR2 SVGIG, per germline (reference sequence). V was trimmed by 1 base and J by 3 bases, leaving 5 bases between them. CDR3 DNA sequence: TGTGCCTGGAGTGCCTTTACAGATACGCAGTATTTT. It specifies CAWSAFTDTQYF.

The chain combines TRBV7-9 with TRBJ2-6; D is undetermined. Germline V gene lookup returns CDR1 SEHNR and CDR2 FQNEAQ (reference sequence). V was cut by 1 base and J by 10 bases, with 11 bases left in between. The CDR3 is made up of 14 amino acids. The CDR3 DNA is TGTGCCAGCAGCTTAGGGCAGTCGTTGAACGTCCTGACTTTC. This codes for CASSLGQSLNVLTF.

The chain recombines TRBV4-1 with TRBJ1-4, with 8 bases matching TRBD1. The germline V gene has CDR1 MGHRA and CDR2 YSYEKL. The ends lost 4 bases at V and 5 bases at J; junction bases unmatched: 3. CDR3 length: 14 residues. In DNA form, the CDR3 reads TGCGCCAGCAGCCGGACAGGGCTAAATGAAAAACTGTTTTTT. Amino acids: CASSRTGLNEKLFF.

The CDR3: CASSEGSGGTDTQYF. In DNA form, the CDR3 reads TGCGCCAGCAGTGAGGGTAGCGGGGGGACAGATACGCAGTATTTT. The gene calls are TRBV10-2 and TRBJ2-3, with 10 positions matching TRBD2. Germline values: CDR1 WSHSY, CDR2 SAAADI. The CDR3 sequence is 15 residues long. V lost 2 bases to trimming and J lost 3 bases; unmatched junction nucleotides: 2.

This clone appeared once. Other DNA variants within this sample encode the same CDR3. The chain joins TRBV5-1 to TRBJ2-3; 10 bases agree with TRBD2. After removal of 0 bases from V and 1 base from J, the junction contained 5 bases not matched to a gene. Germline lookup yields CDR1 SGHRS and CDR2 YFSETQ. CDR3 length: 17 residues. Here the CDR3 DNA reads TGCGCCAGCAGCTTGGCTGGTCTAGCGGGGGGCACAGATACGCAGTATTTT. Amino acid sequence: CASSLAGLAGGTDTQYF. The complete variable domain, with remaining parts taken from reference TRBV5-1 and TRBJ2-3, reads KAGVTQTPRYLIKTRGQQVTLSCSPISGHRSVSWYQQTPGQGLQFLFEYFSETQRNKGNFPGRFSGRQFSNSRSEMNVSTLELGDSALYLCASSLAGLAGGTDTQYFGPGTRLTVL.

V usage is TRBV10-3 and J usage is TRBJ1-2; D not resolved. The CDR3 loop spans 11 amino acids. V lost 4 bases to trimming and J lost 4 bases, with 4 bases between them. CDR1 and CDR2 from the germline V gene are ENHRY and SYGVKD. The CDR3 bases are TGTGCCATCAGTGTCAGCTATGGCTACACCTTC. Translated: CAISVSYGYTF.

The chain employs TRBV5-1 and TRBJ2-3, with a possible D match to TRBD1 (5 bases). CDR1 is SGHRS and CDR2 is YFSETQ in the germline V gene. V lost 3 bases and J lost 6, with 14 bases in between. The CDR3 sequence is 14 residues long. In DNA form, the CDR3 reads TGCGCCAGCAGCTGGACCCCAGGGTCCGATACGCAGTATTTT. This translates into CASSWTPGSDTQYF.

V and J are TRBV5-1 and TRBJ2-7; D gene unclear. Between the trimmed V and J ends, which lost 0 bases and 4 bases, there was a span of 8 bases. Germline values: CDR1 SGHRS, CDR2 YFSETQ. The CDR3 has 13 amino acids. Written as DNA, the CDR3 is TGCGCCAGCAGCTTGGACGGAGAATACGAGCAGTACTTC. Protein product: CASSLDGEYEQYF.

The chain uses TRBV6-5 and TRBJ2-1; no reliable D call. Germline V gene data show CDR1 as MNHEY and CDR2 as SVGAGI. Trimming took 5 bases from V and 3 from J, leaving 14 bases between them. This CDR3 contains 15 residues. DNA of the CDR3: TGTGCCAGCAGTCCTACCCACCTGTACTACAATGAGCAGTTCTTC. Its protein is CASSPTHLYYNEQFF.

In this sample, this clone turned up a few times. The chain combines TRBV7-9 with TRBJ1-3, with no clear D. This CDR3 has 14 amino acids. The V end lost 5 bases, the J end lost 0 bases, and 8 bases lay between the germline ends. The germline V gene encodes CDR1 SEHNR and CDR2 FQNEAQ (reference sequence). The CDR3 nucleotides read TGTGCCAGCAGCCCCGGGGTCTCTGGAAACACCATATATTTT. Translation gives CASSPGVSGNTIYF.

CDR3 in DNA: TGTGCCAGCAGCATGGGGACAGCGGGCTCTGGGGCCAACGTCCTGACTTTC. It encodes CASSMGTAGSGANVLTF. The genes are TRBV5-6 and TRBJ2-6; tentative D call: TRBD1 (7 bases). The CDR3 spans 17 residues. Germline V CDR1 and CDR2: SGHDT, YYEEEE. V lost 4 bases and J lost 0, with 14 bases in between. Full variable domain (missing parts from reference TRBV5-6 and TRBJ2-6): DAGVTQSPTHLIKTRGQQVTLRCSPKSGHDTVSWYQQALGQGPQFIFQYYEEEERQRGNFPDRFSGHQFPNYSSELNVNALLLGDSALYLCASSMGTAGSGANVLTFGAGSRLTVL.

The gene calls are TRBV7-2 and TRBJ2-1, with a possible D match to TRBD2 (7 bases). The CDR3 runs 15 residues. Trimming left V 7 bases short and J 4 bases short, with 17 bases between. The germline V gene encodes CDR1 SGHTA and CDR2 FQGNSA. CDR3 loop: CASTSGGADYNEQFF. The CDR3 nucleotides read TGTGCCAGCACCTCTGGGGGGGCGGATTACAATGAGCAGTTCTTC.

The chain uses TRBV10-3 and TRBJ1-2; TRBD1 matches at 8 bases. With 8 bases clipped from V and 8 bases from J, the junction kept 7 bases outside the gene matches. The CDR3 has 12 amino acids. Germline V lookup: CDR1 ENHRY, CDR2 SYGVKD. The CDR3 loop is CAIRQGAEGYTF. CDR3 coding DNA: TGTGCCATCCGGCAGGGGGCAGAAGGCTACACCTTC.